Listed below are T cell receptor beta chains from one sample, sequenced in a study of blood T cell repertoires in COVID-19. Only in-frame clones appear in the TCRdb table, and some are missing; sequencing was by immunoSEQ multiplex PCR. The repertoire holds roughly 16,000 clones, with roughly 90% as singletons. The specimen sequenced was peripheral blood. The origin of the receptors is a human donor in a cohort sampled during active COVID-19. CDR3s include the opening cysteine and the closing phenylalanine or tryptophan. D genes are given only for firm matches. The size field is filled for only some rows; it gives once, few, many or a size class.

j_call | clone_size | v_call | d_call | cdr3_aa | cdr3_nt
TRBJ2-7 | - | TRBV6-6 | - | CASSSTGERYF | TGTGCCAGCAGTTCCACGGGGGAGAGGTACTTC
TRBJ1-1 | - | TRBV18 | - | CASAQGPNTEAFF | TGTGCCAGCGCGCAGGGTCCGAACACTGAAGCTTTCTTT
TRBJ2-1 | - | TRBV9 | TRBD1 | CASSVGQGAYNEQFF | TGTGCCAGCAGCGTAGGGCAGGGGGCATACAATGAGCAGTTCTTC
TRBJ2-7 | once | TRBV5-1 | - | CASSLDGSSYEQYF | TGCGCCAGCAGCTTGGACGGGAGCTCCTACGAGCAGTACTTC
TRBJ1-2 | - | TRBV10-3 | - | CAISESTKDSLYYGYTF | TGTGCCATCAGTGAGTCGACCAAGGACAGCCTCTACTATGGCTACACCTTC
TRBJ1-1 | - | TRBV7-9 | - | CASLRENTEAFF | TGTGCCAGCTTGAGGGAGAACACTGAAGCTTTCTTT
TRBJ1-6 | - | TRBV4-1 | - | CASSQRRESPLHF | TGCGCCAGCAGCCAACGGAGGGAATCACCCCTCCACTTT
TRBJ1-2 | - | TRBV7-9 | - | CASSSTGSGGYTF | TGTGCCAGCAGCTCAACAGGGTCTGGTGGCTACACCTTC
TRBJ1-4 | - | TRBV6-5 | TRBD1 | CASRTGTAEKLFF | TGTGCCAGCAGAACCGGGACAGCAGAAAAACTGTTTTTT
TRBJ2-5 | - | TRBV14 | TRBD2 | CASSGASGGVETQYF | TGTGCCAGCAGCGGTGCTAGCGGGGGAGTAGAGACCCAGTACTTC
TRBJ1-1 | - | TRBV4-1 | - | CASSQDGDMRQEAFF | TGCGCCAGCAGCCAAGACGGGGACATGAGGCAGGAAGCTTTCTTT
TRBJ2-5 | - | TRBV7-9 | - | CASSLVGGQETQYF | TGTGCCAGCAGCTTAGTCGGAGGACAAGAGACCCAGTACTTC
TRBJ2-2 | - | TRBV24-1 | TRBD1 | CATSDTTGYGNTGELFF | TGTGCCACCAGTGATACGACAGGGTACGGGAACACCGGGGAGCTGTTTTTT
TRBJ1-1 | - | TRBV5-1 | TRBD1 | CASSVAGTGSRPLAFF | TGCGCCAGCAGCGTAGCCGGGACAGGGTCCCGCCCGCTGGCTTTCTTT
TRBJ2-7 | - | TRBV7-9 | - | CASSLGQASYEQYF | TGTGCCAGCAGCTTAGGACAGGCCTCCTACGAGCAGTACTTC
TRBJ2-6 | - | TRBV5-4 | - | CASSLTGRGNSGANVLTF | TGTGCCAGCAGCTTGACGGGACGGGGGAACTCTGGGGCCAACGTCCTGACTTTC
TRBJ2-3 | - | TRBV24-1 | - | CATVPCGVARRTTDTQYF | TGTGCCACCGTCCCTTGCGGGGTGGCCAGGAGAACCACAGATACGCAGTATTTT
TRBJ2-3 | - | TRBV27 | TRBD1 | CASSSGQGVDTQYF | TGTGCCAGCAGTTCCGGACAGGGGGTTGATACGCAGTATTTT
TRBJ2-3 | - | TRBV27 | TRBD2 | CASNEIVGGGKTDTQYF | TGTGCCAGCAATGAGATTGTGGGCGGGGGGAAAACAGATACGCAGTATTTT
TRBJ1-4 | - | TRBV6-6 | TRBD1 | CASTLGQGNEKLFF | TGTGCCAGCACCCTGGGACAGGGAAATGAAAAACTGTTTTTT
TRBJ2-2 | - | TRBV27 | - | CASSLSPSTSELFF | TGTGCCAGCAGTTTAAGCCCATCTACCTCGGAGCTGTTTTTT
TRBJ1-4 | - | TRBV5-8 | TRBD1 | CASSHPRDRGIATNEKLFF | TGTGCCAGCAGCCACCCGCGGGACAGGGGTATTGCAACTAATGAAAAACTGTTTTTT
TRBJ2-7 | - | TRBV13 | - | CASSLGPGGNEQYF | TGTGCCAGCAGCCTCGGGCCAGGAGGTAACGAGCAGTACTTC
TRBJ2-7 | few | TRBV5-1 | - | CASSLTSDEQYF | TGCGCCAGCAGCTTGACTTCGGACGAGCAGTACTTC